The 24 T cell receptor beta chains below were found in one sample sequenced in a study of patients and donors after allogeneic stem cell transplantation. TCRdb passed the RT-PCR reads through MiXCR, listing each CDR3 protein once. The sample comprises 70,000 to 100,000 distinct CDR3 sequences, 5% of which are singletons, and 2.6% rests with the top ten. Sequenced sample: blood, either unsorted or a sorted T cell fraction (not recorded which). The receptors were sampled from a human donor who was either an allogeneic HSCT recipient or a stem cell or donor lymphocyte infusion donor (not recorded which). It is not recorded whose cells these are; they may come from a transplant donor.

DNA of the CDR3: TGTGCCAGCAGCCCCCGGCGATACTACGAGCAGTACTTC. Its translation: CASSPRRYYEQYF. The chain has TRBV28 and TRBJ2-7; D not certain. Germline CDR1 MDHEN, CDR2 SYDVKM. This CDR3 is 13 amino acids long. V was cut by 6 bases and J by 3 bases, with 12 bases left in between.

This clonotype is labeled large. The CDR3 coding sequence is TGCAGCGCGGTTAATTCGGGAGTTTACACAGATACGCAGTATTTT. This translates into CSAVNSGVYTDTQYF. The J gene is TRBJ2-3, the V gene TRBV29-1; D possibly corresponds to TRBD2 (6 bases). CDR1 is SQVTM and CDR2 is ANQGSEA in the germline V gene. The V and J ends lost 7 bases and 2 bases respectively, with 19 bases between them. The CDR3 runs 15 residues.

This clonotype was seen at least ten times. The V gene is TRBV4-2, the J gene TRBJ2-5, with D possibly called TRBD1 or TRBD2 (5 bases each). V lost 0 bases, J lost 7 bases, and 18 bases lay in between. This CDR3 has 16 residues. Germline lookup yields CDR1 LGHNA and CDR2 YNFKEQ. For the CDR3, the DNA is TGTGCCAGCAGCCAAGATACCCTTGGGGGTAGGGGGACCCAGTACTTC. Protein: CASSQDTLGGRGTQYF.

This clonotype has ten or more counts. V gene TRBV6-5 combines with J gene TRBJ2-5, with D hard to call. The CDR3 totals 11 residues. Trimming removed 6 bases from V and 3 bases from J, with 5 bases in between. CDR1 is MNHEY, CDR2 SVGAGI, per germline. In DNA form, the CDR3 reads TGTGCCAGCAGAAACGAAGAGACCCAGTACTTC. Translation: CASRNEETQYF.

This sequence joins TRBV7-6 and TRBJ2-6; D is possibly TRBD2 (6 bases). Germline-derived CDR1 and CDR2 are SGHVS and FNYEAQ. V gave up 5 bases and J gave up 0 bases, with 14 bases separating them. The CDR3 has 17 residues. DNA of the CDR3: TGTGCCAGCAGCCTTAGGCCGACTAGCTCTGGGGCCAACGTCCTGACTTTC. Translation: CASSLRPTSSGANVLTF. Drawing the rest from reference TRBV7-6 and TRBJ2-6, the complete variable domain is GAGVSQSPRYKVTKRGQDVALRCDPISGHVSLYWYRQALGQGPEFLTYFNYEAQQDKSGLPNDRFSAERPEGSISTLTIQRTEQRDSAMYRCASSLRPTSSGANVLTFGAGSRLTVL.

This clonotype was found many times. The rearrangement joins TRBV7-9 to TRBJ1-2, with D perhaps TRBD1 (6 bases). CDR3 size: 15 residues. The ends were cut back, 3 bases at V and 3 bases at J, with 14 bases in the middle. Germline V CDR1 and CDR2: SEHNR, FQNEAQ (reference sequence). CDR3 residues: CASSFRQGSHYGYTF. CDR3 coding DNA: TGTGCCAGCAGCTTCCGGCAGGGGAGCCACTATGGCTACACCTTC.

Worth noting for this clonotype: A read error may explain this, as a much larger clone is one base away. The V gene is TRBV7-9, the J gene TRBJ2-7; a weak D match, TRBD2 (6 bases). Germline CDR1 SEHNR, CDR2 FQNEAQ (reference sequence). The CDR3 runs to 13 residues. The CDR3 protein is CSSSRRDDYEQYF. The DNA of the CDR3 is TGTTCCAGCAGCCGGAGGGACGACTACGAGCAGTACTTC.

In this sample, this clonotype turned up many times. This rearrangement joins TRBV12-3 or TRBV12-4 to TRBJ1-1, with D maybe TRBD1 (5 bases). Deletions cut 3 bases from V and 7 bases from J, with 15 bases between. CDR3 size: 14 residues. The CDR3 region is CASSLGQGFGEAFF. CDR3 coding DNA: TGTGCCAGCAGTTTGGGCCAGGGATTCGGTGAAGCTTTCTTT.

By share, this clonotype ranks as medium-sized. The rearrangement joins TRBV20-1 to TRBJ1-5; D is undetermined. This CDR3 has 13 amino acids. Germline assignment: CDR1 DFQATT and CDR2 SNEGSKA (reference sequence). V was trimmed by 6 bases and J by 7 bases, leaving 16 bases between them. The CDR3 sequence is CSAVKSSTQPQHF. CDR3 coding DNA: TGCAGTGCCGTAAAGAGCTCCACGCAGCCCCAGCATTTT.

This clonotype was observed a few times. The chain employs TRBV10-3 and TRBJ2-5, with TRBD2 as a possible D gene (6 bases). The CDR3 has 15 residues. Germline-derived CDR1 and CDR2 are ENHRY and SYGVKD. The V end lost 3 bases, the J end lost 7 bases, and 18 bases lay between the germline ends. The chain's CDR3 is CAISDRGAGLVTQYF. The CDR3 DNA follows: TGTGCCATCAGTGATCGAGGTGCGGGGTTGGTGACCCAGTACTTC.

This clonotype was observed many times. The chain uses TRBV3-1 and TRBJ1-5; TRBD1 aligns across 7 bases. V was pared by 4 bases and J by 6 bases, with 3 bases of the junction left unmatched. Germline V gene lookup returns CDR1 LGHDT and CDR2 YNNKEL (reference sequence). The CDR3 consists of 13 residues. Written as DNA, the CDR3 is TGTGCCAGCAGCCGGACAGGCGGTCAGCCCCAGCATTTT. This encodes CASSRTGGQPQHF.

The chain links TRBV4-1 to TRBJ2-6; maybe TRBD2 (6 bases). The CDR3 totals 22 residues. With 1 base removed from V and 4 bases from J, the gap between germline ends came to 29 bases. Germline loops: CDR1 MGHRA, CDR2 YSYEKL. The CDR3 loop is CASSQGSFLGGPLFRGANVLTF. Here the CDR3 DNA reads TGCGCCAGCAGCCAAGGATCTTTTTTGGGAGGTCCCCTCTTTAGGGGGGCCAACGTCCTGACTTTC.

The sample holds many counts of this clonotype. This sequence joins TRBV30 and TRBJ2-2, with D perhaps given as TRBD1 or TRBD2 (5 bases each). The length of the CDR3 is 15 residues. Germline V gene sequence: CDR1 GTSNPN, CDR2 SVGIG (reference sequence). Trimming removed 8 bases from V and 5 bases from J, with 21 bases in between. The CDR3: CARLPQRGRTGELFF. DNA for the CDR3: TGTGCCCGACTCCCCCAGAGGGGCAGGACCGGGGAGCTGTTTTTT.

The table lists this clonotype with many counts. V is TRBV29-1 and J is TRBJ2-7; 8 bases fit TRBD2. The CDR3 totals 15 residues. J was trimmed by 6 bases and V by 0 bases; bases with no gene match: 10. CDR1 is SQVTM, CDR2 ANQGSEA, per germline. The CDR3 loop is CSVEDSGRALGEQYF. The DNA of the CDR3 is TGCAGCGTTGAAGATTCCGGGAGGGCCTTGGGCGAGCAGTACTTC.

At least ten counts were recorded for this clonotype. The rearrangement joins TRBV3-1 to TRBJ1-1, with D uncertain. This CDR3 has 14 residues. Trimming cost V 0 bases and J 4 bases, with 9 bases left between them. Germline-derived CDR1 and CDR2 are LGHDT and YNNKEL (reference sequence). The CDR3 loop reads CASSQERFSTEAFF. Written as DNA, the CDR3 is TGTGCCAGCAGCCAAGAGAGATTCAGCACTGAAGCTTTCTTT.

This clonotype was counted at least ten times. The chain uses TRBV11-2 and TRBJ2-1; 7 bases match TRBD1. Germline CDR1 is SGHAT and CDR2 is FQNNGV. This CDR3 region has 13 residues. V lost 5 bases, J lost 9 bases, and 7 bases stayed unmatched. The CDR3 loop is CASSAGTAGEQFF. The CDR3 nucleotides are TGTGCCAGCAGCGCCGGGACAGCTGGTGAGCAGTTCTTC.

There are many counts of this clonotype. The rearrangement uses TRBV5-1 and TRBJ1-2, with 8 bases identical to TRBD1. The V gene end was trimmed by 4 bases and the J gene end by 7 bases; junction bases not matched to a gene: 12. The germline V gene has CDR1 SGHRS and CDR2 YFSETQ. This CDR3 has 15 amino acids. CDR3 DNA: TGCGCCAGCAGCGCTTCGGGCCCAGGGGGCGGTGGCTACACCTTC. This translates into CASSASGPGGGGYTF.

V is TRBV7-9 and J is TRBJ1-2, with TRBD1 matching 9 bases. The CDR3 totals 15 residues. Losses at the gene ends were 5 bases for V and 4 bases for J; bases not matched to a gene: 8. Per the germline V gene, CDR1 is SEHNR and CDR2 is FQNEAQ (reference sequence). The CDR3 is CASSTDRGRPYGYTF. DNA of the CDR3: TGTGCCAGCAGCACGGACAGGGGTAGACCCTATGGCTACACCTTC.

There are many counts of this clonotype. CDR3 nucleotides: TGTGCCAGCAGGTCACTGCGGGAGAGAACCTACGAGCAGTACTTC. Translation: CASRSLRERTYEQYF. The V and J genes are TRBV11-2 and TRBJ2-7; 7 bases fit TRBD2. Looked up from germline, CDR1 is SGHAT and CDR2 is FQNNGV. Losses at the gene ends were 6 bases for V and 2 bases for J; bases not matched to a gene: 10. The CDR3 sequence is 15 residues long.

This clonotype turned up a few times. Being one base from a much bigger clone, this may be a read error. Lacking the conserved final phenylalanine or tryptophan, this CDR3 likely reflects a read error. The chain couples TRBV19 to TRBJ1-1; TRBD1 agrees at 9 bases. The CDR3 consists of 15 residues. Germline V CDR1 and CDR2: LNHDA, SQIVND (reference sequence). Trimming cost V 4 bases and J 4 bases; bases outside gene matches: 7. The chain's CDR3 is CASSTLQGASTEAFL. The CDR3 DNA follows: TGTGCCAGTAGTACCTTACAGGGGGCAAGCACTGAAGCTTTCCTT.

The chain has TRBV11-2 and TRBJ2-7; 9 bases agree with TRBD2. Germline CDR1 is SGHAT and CDR2 is FQNNGV. The CDR3 length is 16 residues. Trimming at V came to 2 bases and at J to 2 bases, leaving 7 bases not matched to a gene. CDR3 nucleotides: TGTGCCAGCAGCTTACTATTAGGCGGGAGGGCCTACGAGCAGTACTTC. Its translation is CASSLLLGGRAYEQYF. Based on the CDR3 plus reference TRBV11-2 and TRBJ2-7, the full variable domain is EAGVAQSPRYKIIEKRQSVAFWCNPISGHATLYWYQQILGQGPKLLIQFQNNGVVDDSQLPKDRFSAERLKGVDSTLKIQPAKLEDSAVYLCASSLLLGGRAYEQYFGPGTRLTVT.

This clonotype occurred many times. The chain is built from TRBV2 and TRBJ1-2; D is unresolved. The germline V and J ends were trimmed by 2 bases and 4 bases, with 11 bases remaining between them. The germline V gene has CDR1 SNHLY and CDR2 FYNNEI. The CDR3 is 14 residues long. CDR3 in DNA: TGTGCCAGCAGTGAAAAAGCGGTTCTCTATGGCTACACCTTC. Amino acid sequence: CASSEKAVLYGYTF.

This clonotype occurred many times. The chain couples TRBV5-1 to TRBJ1-4, with D possibly matching TRBD1 (5 bases). The germline CDR1 and CDR2 sequences are SGHRS and YFSETQ. Trimming took 2 bases from V and 7 from J, leaving 18 bases between them. The CDR3 runs 16 residues. The CDR3 DNA is TGCGCCAGCAGCTTTCTTTCAGCGGGGCCTGGTGAAAAACTGTTTTTT. This translates into CASSFLSAGPGEKLFF.

The chain has TRBV2 and TRBJ2-2; TRBD2 matches 14 bases. Trimming took 5 bases from V and 5 from J; bases not matched to a gene: 1. Per the germline V gene, CDR1 is SNHLY and CDR2 is FYNNEI. The CDR3 covers 15 residues. In DNA form, the CDR3 reads TGTGCCAGCAGTAGGACTAGCGGGAGGACCGGGGAGCTGTTTTTT. Encoded protein: CASSRTSGRTGELFF.